A single T cell receptor beta chain is shown here with its context. Its antigen is not identified. Healthy-donor buffy coats yielded the PBMC. Germline V gene data show CDR1 as DFQATT and CDR2 as SNEGSKA (reference sequence). This CDR3 spans 14 amino acids. The sample comes from a study of human CD8 memory T cell subsets. Study results and limitations: Precursor exhausted T cells and stem-like memory T cells were similarly highly diverse, while effector memory cells were not. Only a minimal degree of mutual overlap characterized stem-like memory and precursor exhausted T cell repertoires.

By UMI-labeled 5' RACE, the TCR beta libraries were made. TCRdb processed the 5' RACE reads again and assigns one entry to each CDR3 protein, with no DNA. Recorded for this sample: some 4,100 distinct CDR3 sequences. The TCR was taken from a human donor in good health. Sequenced sample: CD8+ T cells from PBMCs. The genes are TRBV20-1 and TRBJ2-1; TCRdb proposes TRBD1, but this gene call is untestable without DNA. This CDR3 is CSAMGGTDYNEQFF.